These T cell receptor beta chains were read from a single sample in a study of T-cell reconstitution after alpha-beta-depleted transplantation in children. TCRdb re-called the PCR reads with MiXCR, one entry per CDR3 protein. Among more than 550,000 distinct CDR3 sequences listed, about 11% were seen once. Sequenced material: PBMCs from the stem cell graft donor, taken from the stem cell graft. The receptors originated from a human donor who donated a stem cell graft to a child with acute myeloid leukemia. The CDR3 runs from the conserved cysteine through the conserved F or W. The order of the fields is J gene, D gene, V gene, clone size, CDR3 protein, CDR3 DNA. The D gene is left open where the match is weak. Not every row has a clone size; where given, it reads once, few, many or a size class.

j_call: TRBJ2-5; d_call: NA; v_call: TRBV29-1; clone_size: NA; cdr3_aa: CSVSPGVQETQYF; cdr3_nt: TGCAGCGTTTCCCCCGGGGTTCAAGAGACCCAGTACTTC
j_call: TRBJ2-5; d_call: TRBD2; v_call: TRBV12-3/TRBV12-4; clone_size: few; cdr3_aa: CASIAGVGLETQYF; cdr3_nt: TGTGCCAGTATAGCGGGAGTCGGGTTGGAGACCCAGTACTTC
j_call: TRBJ2-1; d_call: TRBD1; v_call: TRBV2; clone_size: NA; cdr3_aa: CASSLTGQGEQFF; cdr3_nt: TGTGCCAGCAGTTTGACAGGGCAGGGTGAGCAGTTCTTC
j_call: TRBJ2-7; d_call: TRBD2; v_call: TRBV6-2/TRBV6-3; clone_size: NA; cdr3_aa: CASSYLFRPTSGRSYEQYF; cdr3_nt: TGTGCCAGCAGTTACCTATTTCGACCGACTAGCGGGCGCTCCTACGAGCAGTACTTC
j_call: TRBJ1-1; d_call: NA; v_call: TRBV29-1; clone_size: few; cdr3_aa: CSVEVRLNTEAFF; cdr3_nt: TGCAGCGTTGAAGTCCGGTTAAACACTGAAGCTTTCTTT
j_call: TRBJ2-2; d_call: NA; v_call: TRBV7-3; clone_size: many; cdr3_aa: CASSSRSTGELFF; cdr3_nt: TGTGCCAGCAGCTCCCGGAGCACCGGGGAGCTGTTTTTT
j_call: TRBJ2-7; d_call: NA; v_call: TRBV4-2; clone_size: few; cdr3_aa: CASSLGEQITYEQYF; cdr3_nt: TGTGCCAGCAGCCTGGGGGAGCAGATAACCTACGAGCAGTACTTC
j_call: TRBJ2-7; d_call: TRBD2; v_call: TRBV4-2; clone_size: NA; cdr3_aa: CASSQGGGAGVAGEQYF; cdr3_nt: TGTGCCAGCAGCCAAGGGGGGGGTGCGGGAGTTGCAGGCGAGCAGTACTTC
j_call: TRBJ2-3; d_call: TRBD2; v_call: TRBV20-1; clone_size: few; cdr3_aa: CSAASGRNADTQYF; cdr3_nt: TGCAGTGCGGCTAGCGGGAGGAACGCAGATACGCAGTATTTT
j_call: TRBJ2-3; d_call: TRBD2; v_call: TRBV28; clone_size: many; cdr3_aa: CASSTIRTSGSTDTQYF; cdr3_nt: TGTGCCAGCAGTACCATCCGGACTAGCGGAAGCACAGATACGCAGTATTTT
j_call: TRBJ2-1; d_call: TRBD1; v_call: TRBV7-2; clone_size: NA; cdr3_aa: CASSRRQGYNEQFF; cdr3_nt: TGTGCCAGCAGCCGTAGACAGGGGTACAATGAGCAGTTCTTC
j_call: TRBJ2-1; d_call: TRBD2; v_call: TRBV12-3/TRBV12-4; clone_size: many; cdr3_aa: CASSSRAGGSYNEQFF; cdr3_nt: TGTGCCAGCAGTTCTAGAGCGGGAGGCTCCTACAATGAGCAGTTCTTC
j_call: TRBJ2-3; d_call: TRBD2; v_call: TRBV28; clone_size: few; cdr3_aa: CASSPSGGGKDTQYF; cdr3_nt: TGTGCCAGCAGCCCCTCGGGAGGAGGGAAGGATACGCAGTATTTT
j_call: TRBJ2-1; d_call: NA; v_call: TRBV30; clone_size: NA; cdr3_aa: CAWTLGQDQQFF; cdr3_nt: TGTGCCTGGACCCTGGGTCAGGACCAGCAGTTCTTC
j_call: TRBJ2-7; d_call: TRBD2; v_call: TRBV27; clone_size: NA; cdr3_aa: CASSSFSGTTYEQYF; cdr3_nt: TGTGCCAGCAGTTCCTTTAGCGGGACTACCTACGAGCAGTACTTC
j_call: TRBJ1-2; d_call: NA; v_call: TRBV5-1; clone_size: NA; cdr3_aa: CASSFRQGNDYGYTF; cdr3_nt: TGCGCCAGCAGCTTCCGCCAGGGGAACGACTATGGCTACACCTTC
j_call: TRBJ1-5; d_call: TRBD1; v_call: TRBV12-3/TRBV12-4; clone_size: few; cdr3_aa: CASSRGDRDSNQPQHF; cdr3_nt: TGTGCCAGCAGCCGGGGGGACAGGGATAGCAATCAGCCCCAGCATTTT
j_call: TRBJ2-1; d_call: TRBD2; v_call: TRBV20-1; clone_size: few; cdr3_aa: CSARRLAGAQYNEQFF; cdr3_nt: TGCAGTGCTAGACGACTAGCGGGAGCCCAATACAATGAGCAGTTCTTC
j_call: TRBJ2-1; d_call: NA; v_call: TRBV10-3; clone_size: many; cdr3_aa: CAISWDRNNEQFF; cdr3_nt: TGTGCCATCAGTTGGGACCGGAACAATGAGCAGTTCTTC
j_call: TRBJ2-5; d_call: TRBD2; v_call: TRBV12-3/TRBV12-4; clone_size: NA; cdr3_aa: CASSFGLTSRKETQYF; cdr3_nt: TGTGCCAGCAGTTTTGGTCTGACTAGCCGGAAAGAGACCCAGTACTTC
j_call: TRBJ2-7; d_call: TRBD1; v_call: TRBV10-3; clone_size: NA; cdr3_aa: CAISSTGDEQYF; cdr3_nt: TGTGCCATCAGCTCGACAGGGGACGAGCAGTACTTC
j_call: TRBJ1-2; d_call: NA; v_call: TRBV9; clone_size: NA; cdr3_aa: CASSERPETFHGYTF; cdr3_nt: TGTGCCAGCAGCGAAAGACCAGAGACTTTTCATGGCTACACCTTC
j_call: TRBJ2-5; d_call: NA; v_call: TRBV30; clone_size: few; cdr3_aa: CAWRRLDGETQYF; cdr3_nt: TGTGCCTGGAGGAGACTAGATGGGGAGACCCAGTACTTC
j_call: TRBJ1-1; d_call: TRBD1; v_call: TRBV14; clone_size: NA; cdr3_aa: CASSHRTGTGNTEAFF; cdr3_nt: TGTGCCAGCAGCCACAGGACAGGGACAGGGAACACTGAAGCTTTCTTT
j_call: TRBJ2-5; d_call: TRBD2; v_call: TRBV15; clone_size: NA; cdr3_aa: CATSGGRLAGMETQYF; cdr3_nt: TGTGCCACCAGCGGTGGCCGACTAGCGGGAATGGAGACCCAGTACTTC
j_call: TRBJ2-2; d_call: NA; v_call: TRBV20-1; clone_size: many; cdr3_aa: CSAREGVNTGELFF; cdr3_nt: TGCAGTGCTAGAGAGGGCGTGAACACCGGGGAGCTGTTTTTT
j_call: TRBJ2-5; d_call: TRBD1; v_call: TRBV3-1; clone_size: NA; cdr3_aa: CASSDRGVETQYF; cdr3_nt: TGTGCCAGCAGCGACAGGGGTGTGGAGACCCAGTACTTC
j_call: TRBJ1-2; d_call: NA; v_call: TRBV19; clone_size: few; cdr3_aa: CASSIGRGYDYGYTF; cdr3_nt: TGTGCCAGTAGTATTGGCAGGGGATATGACTATGGCTACACCTTC
j_call: TRBJ2-1; d_call: NA; v_call: TRBV27; clone_size: NA; cdr3_aa: CASSLKQGGEQFF; cdr3_nt: TGTGCCAGCAGTCTAAAGCAGGGTGGTGAGCAGTTCTTC
j_call: TRBJ1-2; d_call: NA; v_call: TRBV7-9; clone_size: few; cdr3_aa: CASSLADPRRHYGYTF; cdr3_nt: TGTGCCAGCAGCTTAGCAGATCCTCGGCGGCACTATGGCTACACCTTC
j_call: TRBJ1-1; d_call: NA; v_call: TRBV12-3/TRBV12-4; clone_size: NA; cdr3_aa: CASGQVSGEAFF; cdr3_nt: TGTGCCAGCGGTCAGGTTTCAGGGGAAGCTTTCTTT
j_call: TRBJ2-6; d_call: NA; v_call: TRBV6-4; clone_size: few; cdr3_aa: CASSDSGSGANVLTF; cdr3_nt: TGTGCCAGCAGTGACTCCGGCTCTGGGGCCAACGTCCTGACTTTC
j_call: TRBJ2-1; d_call: TRBD1; v_call: TRBV29-1; clone_size: many; cdr3_aa: CSVEAGQGPIYEQFF; cdr3_nt: TGCAGCGTTGAAGCTGGACAGGGTCCGATCTATGAGCAGTTCTTC
j_call: TRBJ2-5; d_call: NA; v_call: TRBV28; clone_size: few; cdr3_aa: CASSWWTTGAGETQYF; cdr3_nt: TGTGCCAGCAGTTGGTGGACCACAGGGGCGGGGGAGACCCAGTACTTC
j_call: TRBJ2-5; d_call: NA; v_call: TRBV7-3; clone_size: NA; cdr3_aa: CASSLDPYQETQYF; cdr3_nt: TGTGCCAGCAGCTTAGACCCGTACCAAGAGACCCAGTACTTC
j_call: TRBJ1-5; d_call: NA; v_call: TRBV7-3; clone_size: few; cdr3_aa: CASSPGHNQPQHF; cdr3_nt: TGTGCCAGCAGCCCGGGACATAATCAGCCCCAGCATTTT
j_call: TRBJ2-7; d_call: TRBD1; v_call: TRBV27; clone_size: few; cdr3_aa: CASSPNNRGHEQYF; cdr3_nt: TGTGCCAGCAGTCCGAACAACAGGGGACACGAGCAGTACTTC
j_call: TRBJ2-4; d_call: TRBD2; v_call: TRBV20-1; clone_size: few; cdr3_aa: CSAREASGVLYF; cdr3_nt: TGCAGTGCTAGAGAGGCTAGCGGAGTTCTGTACTTC
j_call: TRBJ2-1; d_call: NA; v_call: TRBV4-2; clone_size: NA; cdr3_aa: CASGRAGTWEQFF; cdr3_nt: TGTGCCAGCGGAAGGGCCGGTACGTGGGAGCAGTTCTTC
j_call: TRBJ2-1; d_call: TRBD2; v_call: TRBV4-3; clone_size: many; cdr3_aa: CASSQAGRDEQFF; cdr3_nt: TGCGCCAGCAGCCAGGCAGGGAGGGATGAGCAGTTCTTC
j_call: TRBJ1-5; d_call: NA; v_call: TRBV4-2; clone_size: NA; cdr3_aa: CASSQTGQDNQPQHF; cdr3_nt: TGTGCCAGCAGCCAAACAGGTCAAGACAATCAGCCCCAGCATTTT
j_call: TRBJ2-7; d_call: NA; v_call: TRBV29-1; clone_size: NA; cdr3_aa: CSVDGTYEQYF; cdr3_nt: TGCAGTGTGGATGGAACCTACGAGCAGTACTTC
j_call: TRBJ2-3; d_call: NA; v_call: TRBV29-1; clone_size: NA; cdr3_aa: CSVVYRADTQYF; cdr3_nt: TGCAGCGTTGTGTACAGGGCAGATACGCAGTATTTT
j_call: TRBJ2-3; d_call: NA; v_call: TRBV4-1; clone_size: many; cdr3_aa: CASSQDLHQTPLPDTQYF; cdr3_nt: TGCGCCAGCAGCCAAGACTTACACCAGACTCCTCTCCCAGATACGCAGTATTTT
j_call: TRBJ2-1; d_call: NA; v_call: TRBV10-3; clone_size: NA; cdr3_aa: CAIRQGGGLDEQFF; cdr3_nt: TGTGCCATCAGGCAGGGGGGGGGTCTTGATGAGCAGTTCTTC
j_call: TRBJ2-5; d_call: TRBD1; v_call: TRBV7-2; clone_size: NA; cdr3_aa: CASSPDRRDQYF; cdr3_nt: TGTGCCAGCAGCCCGGACAGGCGAGACCAGTACTTC